This record looks at one TCR beta chain sequence and its context. This entry is derived from a study of blood T cell repertoires in COVID-19. The CDR3 has 14 amino acids. The ends lost 3 bases at V and 1 base at J; junction bases unmatched: 2. CDR1 and CDR2 (germline): KGHSH, LQKENI. Clones were sequenced by immunoSEQ multiplex PCR, and TCRdb holds only the in-frame ones, with some missing. The sample includes 13,000 to 15,000 clones, approximately 92% of them seen just once. This chain uses TRBV18 with TRBJ2-5; 7 nucleotides line up with TRBD1. This TCR derives from a human donor with active COVID-19. The donor label of this sample is uncertain. The sample was peripheral blood. The chain's CDR3 is CASSPTGTQETQYF. The CDR3 DNA reads as TGTGCCAGCTCACCGACAGGGACCCAAGAGACCCAGTACTTC.